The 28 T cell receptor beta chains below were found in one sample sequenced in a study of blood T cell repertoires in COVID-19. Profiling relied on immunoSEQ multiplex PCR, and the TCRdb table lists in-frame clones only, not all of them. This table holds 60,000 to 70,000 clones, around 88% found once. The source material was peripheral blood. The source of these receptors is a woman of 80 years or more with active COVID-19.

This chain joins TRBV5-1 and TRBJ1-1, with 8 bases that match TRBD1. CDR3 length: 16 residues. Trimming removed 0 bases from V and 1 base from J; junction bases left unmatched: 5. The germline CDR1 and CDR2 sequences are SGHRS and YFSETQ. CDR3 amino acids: CASSLVPGGRNTEAFF. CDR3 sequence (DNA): TGCGCCAGCAGCTTGGTGCCAGGGGGCAGGAACACTGAAGCTTTCTTT.

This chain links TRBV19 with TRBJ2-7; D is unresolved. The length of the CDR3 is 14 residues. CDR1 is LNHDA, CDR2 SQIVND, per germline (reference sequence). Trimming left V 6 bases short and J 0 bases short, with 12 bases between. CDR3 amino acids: CASRQNYHSYEQYF. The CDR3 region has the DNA TGTGCCAGTAGGCAGAATTACCACTCCTACGAGCAGTACTTC.

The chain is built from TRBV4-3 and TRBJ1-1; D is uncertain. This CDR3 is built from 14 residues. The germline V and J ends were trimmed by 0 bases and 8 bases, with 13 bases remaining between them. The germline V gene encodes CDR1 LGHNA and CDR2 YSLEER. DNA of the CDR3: TGCGCCAGCAGCCAAGATCCGGCGCGGCGGGAAGCTTTCTTT. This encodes CASSQDPARREAFF.

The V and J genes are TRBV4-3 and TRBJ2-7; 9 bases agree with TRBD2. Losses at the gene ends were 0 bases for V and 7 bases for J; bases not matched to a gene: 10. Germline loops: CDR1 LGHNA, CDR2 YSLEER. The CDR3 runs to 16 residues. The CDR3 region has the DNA TGCGCCAGCAGCCAAGACTCGACTAGCGGCCCATGGGAGCAGTACTTC. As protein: CASSQDSTSGPWEQYF.

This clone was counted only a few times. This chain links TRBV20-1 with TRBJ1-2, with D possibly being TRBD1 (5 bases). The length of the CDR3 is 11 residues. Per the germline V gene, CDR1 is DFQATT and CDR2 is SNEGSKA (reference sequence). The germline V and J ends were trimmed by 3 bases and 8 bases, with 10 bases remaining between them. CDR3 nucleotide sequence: TGCAGTGCTAGGGGGGGGTACGGCTACACCTTC. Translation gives CSARGGYGYTF.

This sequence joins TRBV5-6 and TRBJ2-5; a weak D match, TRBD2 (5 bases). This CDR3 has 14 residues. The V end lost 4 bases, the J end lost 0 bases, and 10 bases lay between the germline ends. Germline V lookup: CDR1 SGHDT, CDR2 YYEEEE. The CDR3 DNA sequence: TGTGCCAGCAGCCGGAGGCGCTACCAAGAGACCCAGTACTTC. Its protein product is CASSRRRYQETQYF.

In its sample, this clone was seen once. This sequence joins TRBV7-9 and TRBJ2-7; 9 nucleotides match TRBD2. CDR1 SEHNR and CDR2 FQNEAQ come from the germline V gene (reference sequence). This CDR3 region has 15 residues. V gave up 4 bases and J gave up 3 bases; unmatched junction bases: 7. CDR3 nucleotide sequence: TGTGCCAGCAGCTCCTTAGCGGGGGAGATCTACGAGCAGTACTTC. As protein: CASSSLAGEIYEQYF.

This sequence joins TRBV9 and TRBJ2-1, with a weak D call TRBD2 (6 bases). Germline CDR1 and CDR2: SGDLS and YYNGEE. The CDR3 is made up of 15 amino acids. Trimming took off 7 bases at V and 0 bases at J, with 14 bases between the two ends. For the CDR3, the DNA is TGTGCCAGCTCAAACCGGGGGTCCTCCTACAATGAGCAGTTCTTC. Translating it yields CASSNRGSSYNEQFF.

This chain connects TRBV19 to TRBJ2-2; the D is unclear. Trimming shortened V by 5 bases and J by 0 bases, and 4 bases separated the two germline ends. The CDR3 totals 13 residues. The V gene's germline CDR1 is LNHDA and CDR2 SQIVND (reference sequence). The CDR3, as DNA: TGTGCCAGTAGTCGGGCGAACACCGGGGAGCTGTTTTTT. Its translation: CASSRANTGELFF.

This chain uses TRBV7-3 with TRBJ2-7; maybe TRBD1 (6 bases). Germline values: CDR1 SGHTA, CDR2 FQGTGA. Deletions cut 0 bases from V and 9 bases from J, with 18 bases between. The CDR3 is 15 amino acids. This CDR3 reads CASSLTFGQGTVQYF. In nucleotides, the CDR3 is TGTGCCAGCAGCTTAACGTTCGGGCAGGGGACGGTGCAGTACTTC.

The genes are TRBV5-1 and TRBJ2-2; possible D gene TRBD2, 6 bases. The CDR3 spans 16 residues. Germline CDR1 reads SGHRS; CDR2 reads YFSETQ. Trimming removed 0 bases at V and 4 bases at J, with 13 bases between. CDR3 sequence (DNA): TGCGCCAGCAGCTTGGCCCGCGGGGCCGGCACCGGGGAGCTGTTTTTT. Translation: CASSLARGAGTGELFF.

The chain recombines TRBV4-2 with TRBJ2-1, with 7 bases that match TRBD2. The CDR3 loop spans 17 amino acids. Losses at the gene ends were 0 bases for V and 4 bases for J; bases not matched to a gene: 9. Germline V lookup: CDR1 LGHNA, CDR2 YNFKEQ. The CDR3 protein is CASSQEWWSGEYNEQFF. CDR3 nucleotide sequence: TGTGCCAGCAGCCAAGAGTGGTGGAGCGGGGAGTACAATGAGCAGTTCTTC.

The CDR3 protein is CATSRVGAGADTQYF. CDR3 nucleotide sequence: TGTGCCACCAGCAGAGTTGGGGCGGGGGCGGATACGCAGTATTTT. This chain joins TRBV15 and TRBJ2-3; a possible D gene is TRBD2 (7 bases). Germline V gene data show CDR1 as LNHNV and CDR2 as YYDKDF (reference sequence). Trimming took 1 base from V and 6 from J, leaving 14 bases between them. The CDR3 has 15 residues.

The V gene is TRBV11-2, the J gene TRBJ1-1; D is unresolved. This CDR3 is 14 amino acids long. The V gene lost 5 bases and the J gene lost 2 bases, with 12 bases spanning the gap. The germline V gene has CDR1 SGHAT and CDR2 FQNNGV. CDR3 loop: CASSPSGSNTEAFF. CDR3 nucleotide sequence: TGTGCCAGCAGCCCATCCGGGAGTAACACTGAAGCTTTCTTT.

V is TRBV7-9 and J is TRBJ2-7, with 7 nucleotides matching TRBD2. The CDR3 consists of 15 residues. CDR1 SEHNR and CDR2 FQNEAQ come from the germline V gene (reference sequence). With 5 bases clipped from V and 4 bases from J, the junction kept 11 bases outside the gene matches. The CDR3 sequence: CASSLVGGGGYEQYF. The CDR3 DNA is TGTGCCAGCAGCCTCGTGGGCGGGGGAGGATACGAGCAGTACTTC.

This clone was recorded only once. CDR3 coding DNA: TGCGCCAGCAGCCCCGGGACAAGGAGCAATCAGCCCCAGCATTTT. Protein product: CASSPGTRSNQPQHF. The chain employs TRBV4-3 and TRBJ1-5, with D perhaps matching TRBD1 (6 bases). V lost 4 bases, J lost 1 base, and 11 bases lay in between. Germline CDR1 reads LGHNA; CDR2 reads YSLEER. This CDR3 is built from 15 residues.

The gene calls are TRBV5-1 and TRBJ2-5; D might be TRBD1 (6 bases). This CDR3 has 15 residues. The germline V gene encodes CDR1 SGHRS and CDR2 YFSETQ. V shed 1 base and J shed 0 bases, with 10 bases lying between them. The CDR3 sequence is CASSLMGANQETQYF. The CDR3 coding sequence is TGCGCCAGCAGCTTGATGGGGGCAAACCAAGAGACCCAGTACTTC.

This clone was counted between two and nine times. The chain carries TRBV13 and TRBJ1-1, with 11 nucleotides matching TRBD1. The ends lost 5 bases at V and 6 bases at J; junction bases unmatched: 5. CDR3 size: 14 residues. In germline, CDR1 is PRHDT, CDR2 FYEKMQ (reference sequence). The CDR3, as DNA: TGTGCCAGCAGCCTGGACAGGGGGCAAGCTGAAGCTTTCTTT. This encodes CASSLDRGQAEAFF.

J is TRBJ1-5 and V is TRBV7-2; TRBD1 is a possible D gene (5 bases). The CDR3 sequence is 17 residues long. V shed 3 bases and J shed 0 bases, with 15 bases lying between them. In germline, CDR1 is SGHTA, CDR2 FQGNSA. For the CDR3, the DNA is TGTGCCAGCAGCTTCAGGGAGGCGGGGGTTAGCAATCAGCCCCAGCATTTT. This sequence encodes CASSFREAGVSNQPQHF.

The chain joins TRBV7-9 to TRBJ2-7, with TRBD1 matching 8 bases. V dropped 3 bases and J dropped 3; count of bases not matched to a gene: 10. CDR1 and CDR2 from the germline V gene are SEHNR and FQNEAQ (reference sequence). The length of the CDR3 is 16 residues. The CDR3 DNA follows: TGTGCCAGCAGCTTTGGAGGACAGGGATCCTACTACGAGCAGTACTTC. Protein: CASSFGGQGSYYEQYF.

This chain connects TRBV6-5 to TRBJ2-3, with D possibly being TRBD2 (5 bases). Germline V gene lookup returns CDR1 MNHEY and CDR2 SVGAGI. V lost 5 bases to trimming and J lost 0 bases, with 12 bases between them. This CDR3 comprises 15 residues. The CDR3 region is CASSRDWTSTDTQYF. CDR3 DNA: TGTGCCAGCAGTCGAGACTGGACTAGCACAGATACGCAGTATTTT.

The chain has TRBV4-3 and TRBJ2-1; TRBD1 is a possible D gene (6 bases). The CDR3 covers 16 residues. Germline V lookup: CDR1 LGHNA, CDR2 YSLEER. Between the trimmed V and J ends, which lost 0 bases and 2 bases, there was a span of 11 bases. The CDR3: CASSQDLGQPYNEQFF. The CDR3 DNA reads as TGCGCCAGCAGCCAAGATTTGGGACAACCCTACAATGAGCAGTTCTTC.

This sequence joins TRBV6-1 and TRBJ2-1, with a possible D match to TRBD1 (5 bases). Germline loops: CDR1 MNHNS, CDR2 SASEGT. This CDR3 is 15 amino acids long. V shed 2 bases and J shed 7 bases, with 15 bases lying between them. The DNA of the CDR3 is TGTGCCAGCAGTGAAATGGGGCCCTCTTTTAATGAGCAGTTCTTC. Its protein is CASSEMGPSFNEQFF.

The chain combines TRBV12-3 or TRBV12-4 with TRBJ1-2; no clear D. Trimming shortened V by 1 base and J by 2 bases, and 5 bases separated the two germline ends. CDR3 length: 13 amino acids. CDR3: CASSLGQNYGYTF. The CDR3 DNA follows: TGTGCCAGCAGTTTAGGGCAGAACTATGGCTACACCTTC.

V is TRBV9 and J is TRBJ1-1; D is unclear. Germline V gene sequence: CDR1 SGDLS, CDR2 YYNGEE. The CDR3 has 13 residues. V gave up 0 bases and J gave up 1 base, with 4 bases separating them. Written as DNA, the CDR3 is TGTGCCAGCAGCGTAGACAGGAACACTGAAGCTTTCTTT. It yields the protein CASSVDRNTEAFF.

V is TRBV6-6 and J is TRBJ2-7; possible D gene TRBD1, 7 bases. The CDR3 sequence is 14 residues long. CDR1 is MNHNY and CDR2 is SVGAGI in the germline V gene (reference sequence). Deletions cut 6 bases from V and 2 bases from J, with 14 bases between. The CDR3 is CASSAGGSTYEQYF. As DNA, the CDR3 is TGTGCCAGCAGCGCAGGGGGGTCTACCTACGAGCAGTACTTC.

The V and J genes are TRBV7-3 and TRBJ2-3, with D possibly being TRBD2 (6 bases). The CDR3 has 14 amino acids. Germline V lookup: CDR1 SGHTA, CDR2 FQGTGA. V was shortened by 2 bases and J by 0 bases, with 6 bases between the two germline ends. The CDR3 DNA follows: TGTGCCAGCAGCTTAGGACTAAGCACAGATACGCAGTATTTT. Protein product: CASSLGLSTDTQYF.

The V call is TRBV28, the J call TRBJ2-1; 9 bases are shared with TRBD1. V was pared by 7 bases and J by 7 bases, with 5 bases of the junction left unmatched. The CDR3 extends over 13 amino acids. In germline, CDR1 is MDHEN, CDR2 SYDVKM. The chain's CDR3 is CASTQTGGNEQFF. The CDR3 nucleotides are TGTGCCAGCACCCAGACAGGGGGGAATGAGCAGTTCTTC.